A single sample is the source of the 19 T cell receptor beta chains below, sequenced in a study of early T cells in non-severe SARS-CoV-2 infection (dated by TCRdb to the early 2020s). To prepare the library, 5' RACE was applied. The listed sequencing device is NextSeq 500. TCRdb reran the public reads through fastp at Q25 and MiXCR, keeping productive beta chains. Identical CDR3 protein sequences are pooled into one entry, listed with their most common genes and DNA. Recorded for this sample are approximately 97,000 distinct CDR3 sequences; around 13% of them occurred a single time. Over 5% of the sample is taken by the ten largest. Material: whole blood. These receptors were taken from an adult who was a healthcare worker with PCR-confirmed SARS-CoV-2 infection or an uninfected control (not recorded which).

The sample holds a few counts of this clonotype. The chain couples TRBV2 to TRBJ2-1; 7 bases are shared with TRBD2. This CDR3 has 14 amino acids. V was pared by 8 bases and J by 5 bases, with 9 bases of the junction left unmatched. The germline V gene has CDR1 SNHLY and CDR2 FYNNEI. CDR3 nucleotides: TGTGCCAGCCTCCGCGGGAGAGTCAACAATGAGCAGTTCTTC. This sequence encodes CASLRGRVNNEQFF.

There are many counts of this clonotype. The gene calls are TRBV6-2 or TRBV6-3 and TRBJ2-1; possibly TRBD2 for D (6 bases). V lost 6 bases, J lost 0 bases, and 12 bases lay in between. Germline-derived CDR1 and CDR2 are MNHEY and SVGEGT. There are 15 residues in the CDR3. The CDR3 DNA follows: TGTGCCAGCAGCTTGCGGGATATCTCCTACAATGAGCAGTTCTTC. Protein: CASSLRDISYNEQFF.

The table lists this clonotype with many counts. The rearrangement uses TRBV28 and TRBJ2-1; D gene unclear. There are 14 residues in the CDR3. Germline CDR1 is MDHEN and CDR2 is SYDVKM. V was cut by 3 bases and J by 3 bases, with 9 bases left in between. This CDR3 is CASSLYLDYNEQFF. As DNA, the CDR3 is TGTGCCAGCAGTTTGTATCTAGACTACAATGAGCAGTTCTTC.

This clonotype has a handful of counts. The chain is built from TRBV2 and TRBJ1-2; D is uncertain. Germline loops: CDR1 SNHLY, CDR2 FYNNEI. The CDR3 is made up of 15 amino acids. The V and J ends lost 3 bases and 6 bases respectively, with 17 bases between them. DNA for the CDR3: TGTGCCAGCAGTGATGAAAGGACGGTCTCTGATGGCTACACCTTC. Its protein is CASSDERTVSDGYTF.

The J gene is TRBJ2-6, the V gene TRBV28, with TRBD1 matching 7 bases. CDR3 length equals 16 residues. Germline lookup yields CDR1 MDHEN and CDR2 SYDVKM. V lost 4 bases, J lost 13 bases, and 16 bases stayed unmatched. The CDR3 loop is CASSSPQTGSPLVLTF. The CDR3 bases are TGTGCCAGCAGTTCCCCCCAGACAGGGAGCCCTTTAGTCCTGACTTTC.

CDR3 in DNA: TGTGCCAGTAGTATCATGGAGGGCTACGAGCAGTACTTC. This encodes CASSIMEGYEQYF. The chain has TRBV19 and TRBJ2-7; perhaps TRBD2 as D (6 bases). V was shortened by 3 bases and J by 3 bases, with 9 bases between the two germline ends. This CDR3 contains 13 residues. Germline assignment: CDR1 LNHDA and CDR2 SQIVND (reference sequence).

This clonotype was counted many times. The chain has TRBV4-1 and TRBJ2-6; TRBD1 is a possible D gene (5 bases). Germline V lookup: CDR1 MGHRA, CDR2 YSYEKL. The length of the CDR3 is 15 residues. V was shortened by 6 bases and J by 2 bases, with 11 bases between the two germline ends. In DNA, the CDR3 is TGCGCCAGCAGACCTGACAGCGCTGGGGCCAACGTCCTGACTTTC. It yields the protein CASRPDSAGANVLTF.

This clonotype was found a few times. The V and J genes are TRBV20-1 and TRBJ1-5, with D uncertain. The germline gives CDR1 DFQATT, CDR2 SNEGSKA (reference sequence). V lost 4 bases, J lost 5 bases, and 12 bases lay in between. This CDR3 contains 13 residues. In DNA form, the CDR3 reads TGCAGTGCTATCGACCGTCACGATCAGCCCCAGCATTTT. It translates to CSAIDRHDQPQHF.

This clonotype was detected ten times or more. V is TRBV6-1 and J is TRBJ2-3; D is uncertain. Trimming took 5 bases from V and 1 from J, leaving 7 bases between them. The CDR3 has 13 amino acids. Germline V gene sequence: CDR1 MNHNS, CDR2 SASEGT. The CDR3 reads CASSLGGTDTQYF. For the CDR3, the DNA is TGTGCCAGCAGTTTGGGCGGCACAGATACGCAGTATTTT.

This clonotype was detected a few times. The rearrangement links TRBV7-9 to TRBJ2-3; D gene uncertain. The germline V gene encodes CDR1 SEHNR and CDR2 FQNEAQ (reference sequence). The CDR3 is 15 residues long. Deletions cut 5 bases from V and 2 bases from J, with 14 bases between. CDR3 in amino acids: CASSLSERFTDTQYF. CDR3 DNA: TGTGCCAGCAGCCTCAGTGAGAGGTTCACAGATACGCAGTATTTT.

This chain links TRBV28 with TRBJ2-3, with D possibly TRBD2 on 5 matching bases. The germline CDR1 and CDR2 sequences are MDHEN and SYDVKM. The CDR3 extends over 14 amino acids. V was clipped by 6 bases and J by 6 bases, with 16 bases between them. DNA for the CDR3: TGTGCCAGCAGCAAACCCCTAGCTTCGGATACGCAGTATTTT. The encoded protein is CASSKPLASDTQYF.

V is TRBV20-1 and J is TRBJ2-1, with D possibly TRBD2 on 5 matching bases. Trimming cost V 3 bases and J 0 bases, with 9 bases left between them. The CDR3 length is 14 residues. Germline CDR1 DFQATT, CDR2 SNEGSKA (reference sequence). The CDR3 spells CSASRGSSYNEQFF. The CDR3 bases are TGCAGTGCTAGTCGAGGGAGCTCCTACAATGAGCAGTTCTTC.

Comment on this clonotype: A single base separates this from a much larger clone, so it may be a read error. The chain links TRBV13 to TRBJ1-4; D is undetermined. This CDR3 contains 15 residues. The V and J ends lost 5 bases and 7 bases respectively, with 17 bases between them. CDR1 PRHDT and CDR2 FYEKMQ come from the germline V gene (reference sequence). CDR3: CASSPGICFSEKLFF. The DNA for the CDR3 is TGTGCCAGCAGCCCGGGTATATGTTTTAGTGAAAAACTGTTTTTT.

This clonotype was counted a few times. The J gene is TRBJ2-3, the V gene TRBV6-4; 9 bases line up with TRBD1. The CDR3 is made up of 14 amino acids. Losses at the gene ends were 4 bases for V and 1 base for J; bases not matched to a gene: 0. CDR1 and CDR2 (germline): MRHNA, SNTAGT. The CDR3 is CASSGTGGTDTQYF. The CDR3 bases are TGTGCCAGCAGTGGGACAGGGGGCACAGATACGCAGTATTTT.

This clonotype has just one count. The V gene is TRBV13, the J gene TRBJ2-7, with D unclear. The V gene lost 2 bases and the J gene lost 3 bases, with 14 bases spanning the gap. The CDR3 is 15 amino acids. The germline V gene has CDR1 PRHDT and CDR2 FYEKMQ (reference sequence). CDR3 amino acids: CASSLSLTEVYEQYF. The CDR3 DNA reads TGTGCCAGCAGCTTATCTTTGACCGAAGTCTACGAGCAGTACTTC.

The chain couples TRBV20-1 to TRBJ2-7; D could derive from TRBD1 or TRBD2 (5 bases each). Germline CDR1 reads DFQATT; CDR2 reads SNEGSKA (reference sequence). This CDR3 is built from 13 residues. Trimming left V 0 bases short and J 9 bases short, with 15 bases between. CDR3 protein: CSARELGAGPQYF. Written as DNA, the CDR3 is TGCAGTGCTAGAGAGCTAGGGGCGGGCCCGCAGTACTTC.

The sample holds many counts of this clonotype. The chain has TRBV6-4 and TRBJ2-2; D unresolved. The CDR3 loop spans 13 amino acids. Trimming cost V 4 bases and J 1 base, with 4 bases left between them. CDR1 is MRHNA, CDR2 SNTAGT, per germline. The CDR3 region has the DNA TGTGCCAGCAGTGCAGGGAACACCGGGGAGCTGTTTTTT. This sequence encodes CASSAGNTGELFF.

The chain employs TRBV25-1 and TRBJ2-6; D call uncertain. This CDR3 comprises 15 residues. With 6 bases removed from V and 0 bases from J, the gap between germline ends came to 9 bases. Looked up from germline, CDR1 is MGHDK and CDR2 is SYGVNS. As DNA, the CDR3 is TGTGCCAGCAGCGACCCCCTCTCTGGGGCCAACGTCCTGACTTTC. Translating it yields CASSDPLSGANVLTF.

In this sample, this clonotype turned up a few times. The V call is TRBV5-1, the J call TRBJ1-1, with 7 nucleotides matching TRBD1. Trimming cost V 4 bases and J 1 base; bases outside gene matches: 7. Germline-derived CDR1 and CDR2 are SGHRS and YFSETQ. CDR3 length: 15 residues. The CDR3 DNA sequence: TGCGCCAGCAGCGATGGGACAGCCTCGAACACTGAAGCTTTCTTT. Translated, it gives CASSDGTASNTEAFF.